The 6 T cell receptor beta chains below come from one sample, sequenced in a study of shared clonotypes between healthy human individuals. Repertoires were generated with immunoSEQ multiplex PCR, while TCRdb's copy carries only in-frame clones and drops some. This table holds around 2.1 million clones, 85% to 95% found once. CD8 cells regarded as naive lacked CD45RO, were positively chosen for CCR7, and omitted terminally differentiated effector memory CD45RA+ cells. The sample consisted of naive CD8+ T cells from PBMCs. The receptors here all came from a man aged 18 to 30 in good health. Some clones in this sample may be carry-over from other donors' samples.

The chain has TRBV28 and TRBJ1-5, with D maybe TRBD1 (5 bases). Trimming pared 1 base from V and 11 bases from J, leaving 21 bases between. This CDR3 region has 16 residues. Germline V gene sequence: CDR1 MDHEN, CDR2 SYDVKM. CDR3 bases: TGTGCCAGCAGTTTATTCAGTACAGGCGGAATTTCAGCCCAGCATTTT. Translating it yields CASSLFSTGGISAQHF.

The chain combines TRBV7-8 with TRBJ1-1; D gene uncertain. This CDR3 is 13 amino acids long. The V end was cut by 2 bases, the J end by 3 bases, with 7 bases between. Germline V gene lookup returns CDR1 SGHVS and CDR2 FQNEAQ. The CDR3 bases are TGTGCCAGCAGCTTACGGTGGGACACTGAAGCTTTCTTT. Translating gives CASSLRWDTEAFF.

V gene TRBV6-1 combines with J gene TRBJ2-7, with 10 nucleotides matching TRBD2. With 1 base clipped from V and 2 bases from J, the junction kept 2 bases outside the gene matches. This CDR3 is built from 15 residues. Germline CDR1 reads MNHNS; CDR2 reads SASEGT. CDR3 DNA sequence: TGTGCCAGCAGTGAAGAACTAGCGGGACCCTACGAGCAGTACTTC. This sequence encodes CASSEELAGPYEQYF.

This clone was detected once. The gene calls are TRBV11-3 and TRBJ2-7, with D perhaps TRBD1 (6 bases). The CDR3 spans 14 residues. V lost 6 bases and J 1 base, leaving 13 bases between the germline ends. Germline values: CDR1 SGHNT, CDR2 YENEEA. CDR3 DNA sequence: TGTGCCAGCAGACCTCCCAGGGGATCCTACGAGCAGTACTTC. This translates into CASRPPRGSYEQYF.

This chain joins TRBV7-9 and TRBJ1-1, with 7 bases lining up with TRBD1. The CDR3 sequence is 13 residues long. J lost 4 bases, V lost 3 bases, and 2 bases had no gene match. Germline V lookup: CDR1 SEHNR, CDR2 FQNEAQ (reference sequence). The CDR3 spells CASSFRGGTEAFF. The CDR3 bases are TGTGCCAGCAGCTTCAGGGGGGGCACTGAAGCTTTCTTT. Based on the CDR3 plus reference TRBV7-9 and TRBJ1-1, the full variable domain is DTGVSQNPRHKITKRGQNVTFRCDPISEHNRLYWYRQTLGQGPEFLTYFQNEAQLEKSRLLSDRFSAERPKGSFSTLEIQRTEQGDSAMYLCASSFRGGTEAFFGQGTRLTVV.

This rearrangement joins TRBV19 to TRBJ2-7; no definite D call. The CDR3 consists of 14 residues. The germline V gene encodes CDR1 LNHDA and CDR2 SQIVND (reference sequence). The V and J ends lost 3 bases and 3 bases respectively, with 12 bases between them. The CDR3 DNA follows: TGTGCCAGTAGTATTGAGGCGGCCGGCTACGAGCAGTACTTC. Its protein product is CASSIEAAGYEQYF. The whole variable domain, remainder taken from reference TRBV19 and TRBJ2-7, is DGGITQSPKYLFRKEGQNVTLSCEQNLNHDAMYWYRQDPGQGLRLIYYSQIVNDFQKGDIAEGYSVSREKKESFPLTVTSAQKNPTAFYLCASSIEAAGYEQYFGPGTRLTVT.